These T cell receptor beta chains were read from a single sample in a study of identifying expanded T cells in peripheral blood. The repertoire was sequenced with immunoSEQ multiplex PCR; TCRdb's copy has only in-frame clones and lacks some. The data contain some 70,000 clones, 90% of them singletons. Sample: blood. The receptors were sampled from a person aged 18-70 years in good health. The CDR3 runs from the conserved cysteine through the conserved F or W. The D gene is left open where the match is weak. Clone size appears in some rows only: once, few, many, or a class for an expanded clone.

v_call	d_call	clone_size	j_call	cdr3_nt	cdr3_aa
TRBV7-9	-	few	TRBJ1-2	TGTGCCAGCAGCGATGGGGACAATCGCTATGGCTACACCTTC	CASSDGDNRYGYTF
TRBV7-2	-	-	TRBJ2-7	TGTGCCAGCAGCCGCCTACCCCTCTACGAGCAGTACTTC	CASSRLPLYEQYF
TRBV19	-	-	TRBJ2-3	TGTGCCAGTAGTATCGGGGGCGGGGGAGATACGCAGTATTTT	CASSIGGGGDTQYF
TRBV11-2	-	-	TRBJ2-1	TGTGCCAGCAGCTTAGACAGCTCCTACAATGAGCAGTTCTTC	CASSLDSSYNEQFF
TRBV6-5	-	-	TRBJ1-5	TGTGCCAGCAGTTACAGCCCGGGGCAGCCCCAGCATTTT	CASSYSPGQPQHF
TRBV19	TRBD1	-	TRBJ1-5	TGTGCCAGTAGTATCCTACAGACAGGGGGGCAGCCCCAGCATTTT	CASSILQTGGQPQHF
TRBV19	-	once	TRBJ2-3	TGTGCCAGTAGTATGGGTCCGGGCAGAGATACGCAGTATTTT	CASSMGPGRDTQYF
TRBV7-6	-	-	TRBJ2-1	TGTGCCAGCAGCCGTGGGCAGACCTACAATGAGCAGTTCTTC	CASSRGQTYNEQFF
TRBV25-1	-	few	TRBJ2-7	TGTGCCAGCAGTGAGCGTGGAGTCCACTCCTACGAGCAGTACTTC	CASSERGVHSYEQYF
TRBV5-5	-	-	TRBJ1-1	TGTGCCAGCAGCTTGGCCGCGGGAGGGGATGAAGCTTTCTTT	CASSLAAGGDEAFF
TRBV6-4	TRBD2	-	TRBJ2-6	TGTGCCAGCATCCTCACGGGACTAGCGGGGGGGCCTGGGGCCAACGTCCTGACTTTC	CASILTGLAGGPGANVLTF
TRBV12-5	-	-	TRBJ2-6	TGTGCTAGTGGTTTGGCCCCCTTGTCTGGGGCCAACGTCCTGACTTTC	CASGLAPLSGANVLTF
TRBV7-2	-	few	TRBJ2-1	TGTGCCAGCAGCGCACAAACAGGGAAATCCTACAATGAGCAGTTCTTC	CASSAQTGKSYNEQFF
TRBV29-1	-	-	TRBJ1-1	TGCAGCGTTGACGATCTTGGGGGGGGTACTGAAGCTTTCTTT	CSVDDLGGGTEAFF
TRBV7-9	TRBD2	once	TRBJ2-5	TGTGCCAGCCAGCGGGAGGGCCAAGAGACCCAGTACTTC	CASQREGQETQYF
TRBV11-2	TRBD2	-	TRBJ2-5	TGTGCCAGCAGCTTAGGTGCCCTAGCGGGGGGTTCAGAGACCCAGTACTTC	CASSLGALAGGSETQYF
TRBV18	TRBD1	-	TRBJ1-2	TGTGCCAGCTCACCAACCGAGGGACAGGCATTTGGCTACACCTTC	CASSPTEGQAFGYTF